This record looks at one TCR beta chain sequence and its context. This sample stems from a study of T cells after yellow fever vaccination. CDR3 length: 15 residues. Trimming pared 2 bases from V and 3 bases from J, leaving 11 bases between. TCRdb passed the 5' RACE reads through MiXCR, listing each CDR3 protein once. The table lists some 350,000 distinct CDR3 sequences, around a tenth of them singletons. This rearrangement joins TRBV12-3 or TRBV12-4 to TRBJ2-1; D remains unclear. Here the sequenced sample was PBMCs, taken on the day of the first yellow fever vaccination. This TCR came from a man aged 18 to 29 who received the YFV17D yellow fever vaccine. CDR3 residues: CASSLKGINYNEQFF. The CDR3 DNA is TGTGCCAGCAGTTTAAAGGGAATCAACTACAATGAGCAGTTCTTC.